Following are 4 T cell receptor beta chains from one sample sequenced in a study of T cells after posttransplantation cyclophosphamide (dated by TCRdb to 2016 to 2017). Explained via the paper, the treatment or condition label denotes: high-dose cyclophosphamide on days +3 and +4 as single-agent GVHD prophylaxis. Patients in the PTCy group got busulfan and fludarabine conditioning, a marrow graft from a related or unrelated donor, and cyclophosphamide on days +3 and +4. The library was produced with the immunoSEQ multiplex PCR assay. Drawn from immuneACCESS, this table holds only the in-frame rearrangements with V and J called that TCRdb kept. Clones are partly lost; checked studies trace under half to an unresolved V gene and leave the rest unexplained. The sample yields some 7,000 clones; roughly 77% were counted once. Approximately 20% of the sample is held by the ten biggest clonotypes. The sample here was PBMCs, taken almost 1,500 days after allogeneic stem cell transplant with posttransplant cyclophosphamide. These receptors were collected from a young adult male patient who received an allogeneic stem cell transplant from a related donor, was CMV-positive, and had acute GVHD only. Donor T cells from the graft may be present among the T cells after a transplant.

The chain recombines TRBV4-1 with TRBJ2-7; 11 positions match TRBD2. The CDR3 runs 16 residues. Germline values: CDR1 MGHRA, CDR2 YSYEKL. J lost 2 bases, V lost 0 bases, and 3 bases had no gene match. The CDR3: CASSQEVLAGAYEQYF. The CDR3 DNA follows: TGCGCCAGCAGCCAAGAGGTACTAGCGGGGGCCTACGAGCAGTACTTC.

The J gene is TRBJ2-3, the V gene TRBV10-3; the D gene is possibly TRBD1 (7 bases). Looked up from germline, CDR1 is ENHRY and CDR2 is SYGVKD. The CDR3 is 13 residues long. V gave up 3 bases and J gave up 6 bases, with 10 bases separating them. The CDR3 DNA sequence: TGTGCCATCAGTGATCCAGGGGGGGATACGCAGTATTTT. It encodes CAISDPGGDTQYF.

This chain links TRBV19 with TRBJ2-5; the D gene is possibly TRBD1 (5 bases). The CDR3 length is 13 residues. Germline V lookup: CDR1 LNHDA, CDR2 SQIVND (reference sequence). V gave up 6 bases and J gave up 4 bases, with 12 bases separating them. CDR3 coding DNA: TGTGCCAGTAGACCGGTTACAGGAGAGACCCAGTACTTC. This codes for CASRPVTGETQYF.

The rearrangement uses TRBV6-1 and TRBJ2-2; 7 nucleotides line up with TRBD1. The CDR3 covers 15 residues. CDR1 MNHNS and CDR2 SASEGT come from the germline V gene. With 5 bases clipped from V and 0 bases from J, the junction kept 3 bases outside the gene matches. Written as DNA, the CDR3 is TGTGCCAGCAGTATCGGGACAGCGAACACCGGGGAGCTGTTTTTT. It is translated as CASSIGTANTGELFF.